The present TCR beta chain was sequenced within a study of T cells in localized non-small cell lung cancer. Profiling relied on immunoSEQ multiplex PCR, and the TCRdb table lists in-frame clones only, not all of them. The sample consists of 15,000 to 18,000 clones, approximately 89% of them appearing once. With regard to this clone: What it binds is not known.

Looked up from germline, CDR1 is SGHDT and CDR2 is YYEEEE. This CDR3 is 15 amino acids long. V shed 1 base and J shed 7 bases, with 15 bases lying between them. Overall study results and limits: Because researchers sequenced only one region of the tumor, heterogeneity is still possible. The appearance of a median roughly 58 of the top 100 tumor clones was seen in adjacent lung.

The sequencing here drew on peripheral blood mononuclear cells, taken before any cancer treatment. The clonotype was recovered from a male donor at least 60 years old with stage II lung adenocarcinoma. The V and J genes are TRBV5-6 and TRBJ2-1; unclear D gene. The CDR3 region is CASSLTTLLGNEQFF. The CDR3 DNA reads as TGTGCCAGCAGCTTGACTACCCTCCTGGGAAATGAGCAGTTCTTC.